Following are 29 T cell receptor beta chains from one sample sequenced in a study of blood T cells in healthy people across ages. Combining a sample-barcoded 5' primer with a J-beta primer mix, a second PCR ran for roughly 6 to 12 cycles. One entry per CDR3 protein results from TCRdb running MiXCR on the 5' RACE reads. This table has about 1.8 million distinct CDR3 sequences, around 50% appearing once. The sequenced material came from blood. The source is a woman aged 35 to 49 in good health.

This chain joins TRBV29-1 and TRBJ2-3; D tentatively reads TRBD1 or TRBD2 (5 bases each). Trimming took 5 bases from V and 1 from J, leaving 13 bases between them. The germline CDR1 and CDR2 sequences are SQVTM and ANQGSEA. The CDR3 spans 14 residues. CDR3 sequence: CSVISGPGTDTQYF. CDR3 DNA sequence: TGCAGCGTTATCTCGGGACCAGGCACAGATACGCAGTATTTT.

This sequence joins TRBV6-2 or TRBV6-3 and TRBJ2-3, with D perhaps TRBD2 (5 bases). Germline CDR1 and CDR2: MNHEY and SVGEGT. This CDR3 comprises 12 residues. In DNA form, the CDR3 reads TGTGCGGCTAGCCGTACCACAGATACGCAGTATTTT. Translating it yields CAASRTTDTQYF.

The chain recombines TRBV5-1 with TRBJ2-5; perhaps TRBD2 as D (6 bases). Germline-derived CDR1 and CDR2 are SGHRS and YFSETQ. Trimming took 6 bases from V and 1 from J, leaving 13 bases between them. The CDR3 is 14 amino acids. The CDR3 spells CASTHTGAQETQYF. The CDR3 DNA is TGCGCCAGCACGCACACGGGAGCCCAAGAGACCCAGTACTTC.

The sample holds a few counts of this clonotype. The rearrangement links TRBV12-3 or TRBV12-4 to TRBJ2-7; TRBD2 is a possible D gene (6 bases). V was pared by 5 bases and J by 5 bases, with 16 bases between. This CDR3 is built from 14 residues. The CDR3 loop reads CASSDRRVSDEQYF. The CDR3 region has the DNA TGTGCCAGCAGTGACCGGAGGGTTTCCGACGAGCAGTACTTC.

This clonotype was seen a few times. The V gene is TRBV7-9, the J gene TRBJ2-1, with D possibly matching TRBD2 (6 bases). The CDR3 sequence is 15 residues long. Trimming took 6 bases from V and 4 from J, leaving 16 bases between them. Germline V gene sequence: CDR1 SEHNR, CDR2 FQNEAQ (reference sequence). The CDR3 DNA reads TGTGCCAGCAGTTACATGGGGGGTACTTACAATGAGCAGTTCTTC. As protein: CASSYMGGTYNEQFF.

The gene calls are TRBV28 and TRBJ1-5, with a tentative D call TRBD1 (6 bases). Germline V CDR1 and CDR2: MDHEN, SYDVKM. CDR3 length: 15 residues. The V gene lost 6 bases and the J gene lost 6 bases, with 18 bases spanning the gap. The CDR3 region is CASSSKGGMGQPQHF. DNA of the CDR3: TGTGCCAGCAGCTCAAAAGGGGGGATGGGTCAGCCCCAGCATTTT.

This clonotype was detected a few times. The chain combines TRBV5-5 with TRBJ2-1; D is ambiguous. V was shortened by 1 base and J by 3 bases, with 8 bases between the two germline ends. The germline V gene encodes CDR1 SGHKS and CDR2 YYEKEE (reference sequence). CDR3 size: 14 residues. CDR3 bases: TGTGCCAGCAGCTTGATCGGAGACTACAATGAGCAGTTCTTC. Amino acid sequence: CASSLIGDYNEQFF.

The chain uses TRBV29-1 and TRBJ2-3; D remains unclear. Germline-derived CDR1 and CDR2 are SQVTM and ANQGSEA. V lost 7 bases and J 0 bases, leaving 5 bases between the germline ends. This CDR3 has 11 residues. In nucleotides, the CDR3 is TGCAGCGGGGCTAGCACAGATACGCAGTATTTT. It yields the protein CSGASTDTQYF.

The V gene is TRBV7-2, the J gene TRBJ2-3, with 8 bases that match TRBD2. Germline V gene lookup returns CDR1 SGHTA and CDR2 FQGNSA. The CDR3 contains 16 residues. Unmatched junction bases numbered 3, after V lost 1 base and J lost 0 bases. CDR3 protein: CTSSLVRGGSTDTQYF. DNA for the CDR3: TGTACCAGCAGCTTAGTACGGGGGGGTAGCACAGATACGCAGTATTTT.

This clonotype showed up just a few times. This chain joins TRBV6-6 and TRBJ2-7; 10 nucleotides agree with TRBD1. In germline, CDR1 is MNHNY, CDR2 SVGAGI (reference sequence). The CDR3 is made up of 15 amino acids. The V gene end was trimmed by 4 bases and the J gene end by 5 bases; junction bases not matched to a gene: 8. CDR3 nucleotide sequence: TGTGCCAGCAGTTCCGGGGGGACAGGGGAGAACGAGCAGTACTTC. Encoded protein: CASSSGGTGENEQYF.

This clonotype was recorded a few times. CDR3 sequence (DNA): TGTGCCAGCAGCTTAGAATTTAGGCCCCCGGATACGCAGTATTTT. Its protein is CASSLEFRPPDTQYF. The rearrangement links TRBV11-2 to TRBJ2-3; D gene ambiguous. V was cut by 0 bases and J by 6 bases, with 13 bases left in between. The CDR3 loop spans 15 amino acids. Germline CDR1 SGHAT, CDR2 FQNNGV.

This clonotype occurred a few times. DNA of the CDR3: TGTGCCAGCAGCCAAGCTCCTAAGGGACTAGACAAAGAGACCCAGTACTTC. It yields the protein CASSQAPKGLDKETQYF. V and J are TRBV4-2 and TRBJ2-5; 8 nucleotides match TRBD2. With V trimmed by 1 base and J by 3 bases, 10 bases remained unmatched. The germline V gene encodes CDR1 LGHNA and CDR2 YNFKEQ. The CDR3 spans 17 residues.

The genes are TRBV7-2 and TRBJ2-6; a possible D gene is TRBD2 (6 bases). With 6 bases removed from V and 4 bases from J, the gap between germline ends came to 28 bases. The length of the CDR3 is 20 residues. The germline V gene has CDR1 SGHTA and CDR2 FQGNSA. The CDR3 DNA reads TGTGCCAGCAGAGATAATGTGTTAGCGGAGGGGCTGGGCGGGGCCAACGTCCTGACTTTC. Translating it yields CASRDNVLAEGLGGANVLTF.

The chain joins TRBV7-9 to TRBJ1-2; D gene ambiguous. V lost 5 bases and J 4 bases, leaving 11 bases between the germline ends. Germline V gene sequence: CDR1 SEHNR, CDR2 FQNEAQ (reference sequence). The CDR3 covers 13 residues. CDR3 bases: TGTGCCAGCAGCCAGTCGGCCACCTATGGCTACACCTTC. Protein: CASSQSATYGYTF.

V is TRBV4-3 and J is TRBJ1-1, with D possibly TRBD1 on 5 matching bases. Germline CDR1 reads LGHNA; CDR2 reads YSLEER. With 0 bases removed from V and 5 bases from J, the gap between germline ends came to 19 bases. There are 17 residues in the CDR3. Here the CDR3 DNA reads TGCGCCAGCAGCCAAGAAAGGATAGCGGGGGTCGGAACTGAAGCTTTCTTT. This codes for CASSQERIAGVGTEAFF.

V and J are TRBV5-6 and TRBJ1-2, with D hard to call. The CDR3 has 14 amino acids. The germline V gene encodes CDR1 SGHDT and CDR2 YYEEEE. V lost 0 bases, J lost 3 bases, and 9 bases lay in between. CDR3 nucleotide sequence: TGTGCCAGCAGCTTGGAGCCTGATCACTATGGCTACACCTTC. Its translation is CASSLEPDHYGYTF.

CDR3 in amino acids: CASSQDGQGADTEAFF. The DNA for the CDR3 is TGCGCCAGCAGCCAAGATGGGCAGGGGGCGGACACTGAAGCTTTCTTT. The chain couples TRBV4-1 to TRBJ1-1, with 8 bases matching TRBD1. V lost 0 bases, J lost 3 bases, and 6 bases stayed unmatched. From germline, CDR1 is MGHRA and CDR2 YSYEKL. CDR3 length: 16 amino acids.

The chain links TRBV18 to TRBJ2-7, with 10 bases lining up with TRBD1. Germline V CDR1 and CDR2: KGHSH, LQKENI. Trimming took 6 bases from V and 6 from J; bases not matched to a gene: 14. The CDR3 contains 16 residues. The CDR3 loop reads CASSPIPGQGNGEQYF. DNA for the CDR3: TGTGCCAGCTCTCCGATTCCGGGACAGGGGAATGGCGAGCAGTACTTC. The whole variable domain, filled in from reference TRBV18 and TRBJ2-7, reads NAGVMQNPRHLVRRRGQEARLRCSPMKGHSHVYWYRQLPEEGLKFMVYLQKENIIDESGMPKERFSAEFPKEGPSILRIQQVVRGDSAAYFCASSPIPGQGNGEQYFGPGTRLTVT.

CDR3 nucleotides: TGTGCCAGCAGTGGGACAGGGGCGTGGACGTCGGACTATGGCTACACCTTC. The encoded protein is CASSGTGAWTSDYGYTF. The chain links TRBV25-1 to TRBJ1-2; 9 bases fit TRBD1. The CDR3 spans 17 residues. CDR1 is MGHDK, CDR2 SYGVNS, per germline. V trimming: 4 bases; J trimming: 3 bases; junction bases outside the gene matches: 12.

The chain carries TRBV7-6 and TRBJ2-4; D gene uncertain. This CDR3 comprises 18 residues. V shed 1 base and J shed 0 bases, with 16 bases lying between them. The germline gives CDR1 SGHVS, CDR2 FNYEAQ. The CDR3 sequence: CASSLGAETNLAKNIQYF. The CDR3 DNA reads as TGTGCCAGCAGCTTAGGGGCAGAAACAAATCTAGCCAAAAACATTCAGTACTTC.

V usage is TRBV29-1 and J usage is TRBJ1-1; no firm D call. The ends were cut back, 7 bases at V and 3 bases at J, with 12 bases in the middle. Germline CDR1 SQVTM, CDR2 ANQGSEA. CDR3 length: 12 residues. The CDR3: CSGCGVDTEAFF. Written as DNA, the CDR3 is TGCAGCGGTTGCGGGGTGGACACTGAAGCTTTCTTT.

In DNA, the CDR3 is TGTGCCAGCAGTGAAAGCGGGGGCCAGTCCTACAATGAGCAGTTCTTC. Protein product: CASSESGGQSYNEQFF. V usage is TRBV2 and J usage is TRBJ2-1; 8 positions match TRBD2. V trimming: 2 bases; J trimming: 1 base; junction bases outside the gene matches: 4. The length of the CDR3 is 16 residues. CDR1 is SNHLY and CDR2 is FYNNEI in the germline V gene.

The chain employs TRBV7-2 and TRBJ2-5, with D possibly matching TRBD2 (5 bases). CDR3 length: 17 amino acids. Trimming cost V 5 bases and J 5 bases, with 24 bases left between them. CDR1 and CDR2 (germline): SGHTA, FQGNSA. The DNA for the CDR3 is TGTGCCAGCAGCACCACACTTTCCGGGATCCCTGTCGAGACCCAGTACTTC. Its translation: CASSTTLSGIPVETQYF. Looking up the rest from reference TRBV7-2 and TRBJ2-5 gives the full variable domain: GAGVSQSPSNKVTEKGKDVELRCDPISGHTALYWYRQSLGQGLEFLIYFQGNSAPDKSGLPSDRFSAERTGGSVSTLTIQRTQQEDSAVYLCASSTTLSGIPVETQYFGPGTRLLVL.

CDR3: CASSSSDRSSYEQYF. For the CDR3, the DNA is TGTGCCAGCAGCTCCTCCGACAGGAGCTCCTACGAGCAGTACTTC. The rearrangement uses TRBV7-2 and TRBJ2-7, with D tentatively TRBD1 (6 bases). Germline CDR1 reads SGHTA; CDR2 reads FQGNSA. The CDR3 has 15 amino acids. V lost 4 bases and J 0 bases, leaving 13 bases between the germline ends.

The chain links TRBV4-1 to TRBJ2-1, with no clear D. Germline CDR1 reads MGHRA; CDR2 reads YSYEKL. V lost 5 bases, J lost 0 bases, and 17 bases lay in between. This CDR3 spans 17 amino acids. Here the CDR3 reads CASSYRTEGISYNEQFF. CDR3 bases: TGCGCCAGCAGCTACCGGACGGAAGGGATCTCCTACAATGAGCAGTTCTTC.

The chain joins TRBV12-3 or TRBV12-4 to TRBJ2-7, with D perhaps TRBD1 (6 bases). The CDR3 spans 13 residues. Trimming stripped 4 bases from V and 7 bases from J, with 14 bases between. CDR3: CASSSNRDNEQYF. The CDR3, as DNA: TGTGCCAGCAGTTCAAACAGGGACAATGAGCAGTACTTC.

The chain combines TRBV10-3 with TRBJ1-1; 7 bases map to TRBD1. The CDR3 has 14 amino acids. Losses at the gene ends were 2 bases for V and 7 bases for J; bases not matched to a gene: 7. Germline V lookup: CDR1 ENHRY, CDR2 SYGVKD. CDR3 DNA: TGTGCCATCAGTGAGCAAGGAAGGGACAGTGAAGCTTTCTTT. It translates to CAISEQGRDSEAFF.

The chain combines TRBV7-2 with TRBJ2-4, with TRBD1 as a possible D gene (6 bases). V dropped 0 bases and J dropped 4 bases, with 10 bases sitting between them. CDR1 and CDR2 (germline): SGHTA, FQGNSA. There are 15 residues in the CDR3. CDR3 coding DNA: TGTGCCAGCAGCTTAGCCATTACAGGGAAAAACATTCAGTACTTC. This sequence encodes CASSLAITGKNIQYF.

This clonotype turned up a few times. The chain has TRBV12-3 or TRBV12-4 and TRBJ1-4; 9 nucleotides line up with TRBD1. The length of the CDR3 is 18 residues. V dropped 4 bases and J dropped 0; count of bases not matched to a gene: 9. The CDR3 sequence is CASSSGTGRSATNEKLFF. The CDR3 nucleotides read TGTGCCAGCAGTTCCGGGACAGGGCGCAGTGCAACTAATGAAAAACTGTTTTTT.